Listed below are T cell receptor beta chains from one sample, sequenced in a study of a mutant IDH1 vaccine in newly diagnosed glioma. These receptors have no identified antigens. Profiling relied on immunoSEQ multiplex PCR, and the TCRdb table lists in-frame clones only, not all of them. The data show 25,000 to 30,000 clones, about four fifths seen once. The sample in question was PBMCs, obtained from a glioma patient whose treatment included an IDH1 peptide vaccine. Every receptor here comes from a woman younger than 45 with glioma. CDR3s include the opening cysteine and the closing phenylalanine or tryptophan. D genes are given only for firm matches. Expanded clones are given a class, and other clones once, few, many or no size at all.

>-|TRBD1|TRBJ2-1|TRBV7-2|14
TGTGCCAGCAGCCAACTCGGGACAGCCAAAGAGCAGTTCTTC
CASSQLGTAKEQFF
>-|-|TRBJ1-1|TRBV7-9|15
TGTGCCAGCAGCTTAAGGACCCAGGGAAGAACCGAAGCTTTCTTT
CASSLRTQGRTEAFF
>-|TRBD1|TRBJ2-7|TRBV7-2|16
TGTGCCAGCAGCTACACCACGGGACAGGGTTCCTACGAGCAGTACTTC
CASSYTTGQGSYEQYF
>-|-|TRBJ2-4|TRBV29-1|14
TGCAGCGCATCCTCGAGCGGAGCCAAAAACATTCAGTACTTC
CSASSSGAKNIQYF
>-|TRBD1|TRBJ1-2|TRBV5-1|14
TGCGCCAGCAGCTCCAGGGGGAGTGACTATGGCTACACCTTC
CASSSRGSDYGYTF
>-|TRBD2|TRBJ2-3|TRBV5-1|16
TGCGCCAGCTCAGGGGGGAAACTAGCGGGGACAGATACGCAGTATTTT
CASSGGKLAGTDTQYF
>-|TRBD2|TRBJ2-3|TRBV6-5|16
TGTGCCAGCAGTTACTCGAAAGCGGGGGGTGCAGATACGCAGTATTTT
CASSYSKAGGADTQYF
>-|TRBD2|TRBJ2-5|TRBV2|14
TGTGCCAGCAGTGGGACTAGCAGTTGGGAGACCCAGTACTTC
CASSGTSSWETQYF
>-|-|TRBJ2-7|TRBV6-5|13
TGTGCCAGCAGTAAGACGGATAACTACGAGCAGTACTTC
CASSKTDNYEQYF
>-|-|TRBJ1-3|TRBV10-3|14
TGTGCCACCTCACAGGGACTCTCTGGAAACACCATATATTTT
CATSQGLSGNTIYF
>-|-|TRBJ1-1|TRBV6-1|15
TGTGCCAGCATCCCAGGGGTGACGGGGAACACTGAAGCTTTCTTT
CASIPGVTGNTEAFF
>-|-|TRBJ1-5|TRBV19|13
TGTGCCAGTAGTAAGGAGTACAATCAGCCCCAGCATTTT
CASSKEYNQPQHF
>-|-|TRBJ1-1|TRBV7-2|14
TGTGCCAGCAGCTTGTCCAAAGCGAACACTGAAGCTTTCTTT
CASSLSKANTEAFF
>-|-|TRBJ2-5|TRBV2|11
TGTGCCAGCAGTACGGTTGAGACCCAGTACTTC
CASSTVETQYF
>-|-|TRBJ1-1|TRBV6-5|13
TGTGCCAGCAGTTACAGGGATGACACTGAAGCTTTCTTT
CASSYRDDTEAFF
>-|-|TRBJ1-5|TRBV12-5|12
TGTGCTACACAGGGCGGAAATCAGCCCCAGCATTTT
CATQGGNQPQHF
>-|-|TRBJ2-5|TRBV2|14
TGTGCCAGCAATAAGGGAATGGGACAAGAGACCCAGTACTTC
CASNKGMGQETQYF
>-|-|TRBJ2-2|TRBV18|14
TGTGCCAGCTCACCCGGGACCAACACCGGGGAGCTGTTTTTT
CASSPGTNTGELFF
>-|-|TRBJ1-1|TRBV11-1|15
TGTGCCAGCAGCATTGACAGGACGCGGAACACTGAAGCTTTCTTT
CASSIDRTRNTEAFF
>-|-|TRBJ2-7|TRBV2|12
TGTGCCAGCAGTGCCCAGGGCCACGAGCAGTACTTC
CASSAQGHEQYF
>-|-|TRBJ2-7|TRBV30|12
TGTGCCTGGAGTGTAGCCTCCAGAGAGCAGTACTTC
CAWSVASREQYF
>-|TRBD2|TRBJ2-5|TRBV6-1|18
TGTGCCAGCAGCGAAACTGGACTAGCGGGGGGAATTTGGGAGACCCAGTACTTC
CASSETGLAGGIWETQYF
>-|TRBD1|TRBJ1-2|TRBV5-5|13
TGTGCCAGCAATCCACAGGGGGAGTATGGCTACACCTTC
CASNPQGEYGYTF
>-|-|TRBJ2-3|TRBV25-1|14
TGTGCCAGCAGGGACGTTGGCAGGGGAGATACGCAGTATTTT
CASRDVGRGDTQYF
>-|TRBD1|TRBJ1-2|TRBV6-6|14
TGTGCCAGCAATCGACGGGACAGGGGGCGAGGCTACACCTTC
CASNRRDRGRGYTF
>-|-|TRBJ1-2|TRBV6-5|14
TGTGCCAGCAGACCGGACCGAGTAGAGTATGGCTACACCTTC
CASRPDRVEYGYTF
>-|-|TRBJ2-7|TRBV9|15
TGTGCCAGCAGCGAGGGCCCCTCGGTGGTCTACGAGCAGTACTTC
CASSEGPSVVYEQYF
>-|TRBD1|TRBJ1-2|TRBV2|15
TGTGCCAGCAGCCCGTGGACAGGGGGCGCGAGGGGCTACACCTTC
CASSPWTGGARGYTF
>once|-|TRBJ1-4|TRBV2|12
TGTGCCAGCACCTTCGTAGGGGAAAAACTGTTTTTT
CASTFVGEKLFF
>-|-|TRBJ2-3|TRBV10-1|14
TGCGCCAGCAGTGAGTCCTTCGGGGTGGATACGCAGTATTTT
CASSESFGVDTQYF
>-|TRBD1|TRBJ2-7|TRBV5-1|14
TGCGCCAGCAGCCCATGGACAGGGGACTACGAGCAGTACTTC
CASSPWTGDYEQYF
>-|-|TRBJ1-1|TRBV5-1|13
TGCGCCAGCAGCTTGGAAGGTACAGGACGGGCTTTCTTT
CASSLEGTGRAFF
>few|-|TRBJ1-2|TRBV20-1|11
TGCAGTGCTAGGCAGGTCTATGGCTACACCTTC
CSARQVYGYTF
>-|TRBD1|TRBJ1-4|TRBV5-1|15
TGCGCCAGCAGCCCCGCCGGGACAGGGCCTGAAAAACTGTTTTTT
CASSPAGTGPEKLFF
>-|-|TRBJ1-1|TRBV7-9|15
TGTGCCAGCAGCTTTTTGTTATTAGGGGGCACTGAAGCTTTCTTT
CASSFLLLGGTEAFF
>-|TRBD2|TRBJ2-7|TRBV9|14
TGTGCCAGCAGCGTAGGACCGGGGGGCTACGAGCAGTACTTC
CASSVGPGGYEQYF
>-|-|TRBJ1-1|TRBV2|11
TGTGCCAGCAGTGAAGGTCCTGAAGCTTTCTTT
CASSEGPEAFF
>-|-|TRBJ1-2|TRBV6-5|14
TGTGCCAGCAGTGACAGCGCAGGTTCCTATGGCTACACCTTC
CASSDSAGSYGYTF
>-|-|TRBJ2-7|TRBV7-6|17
TGTGCCAGCAGCTTAGCGCTCGGGCCTTACCCCCTCTACGAGCAGTACTTC
CASSLALGPYPLYEQYF
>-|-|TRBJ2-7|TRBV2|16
TGTGCCAGCAGGGCCCCGGGGGTCCCGGACCGCTACGAGCAGTACTTC
CASRAPGVPDRYEQYF